Below, one T cell receptor beta chain is given with its context. The target antigen is unknown. It was with 60 Vbeta and 13 Jbeta primers that the PCR ran. Sequencing was performed with immunoSEQ multiplex PCR; in TCRdb, only in-frame clones are kept and a portion is missing. The sample lists 150,000 to 200,000 clones; 80% were seen once. The CDR3 sequence is 15 residues long. Germline CDR1 is MGHRA and CDR2 is YSYEKL. Trimming at V came to 2 bases and at J to 3 bases, leaving 7 bases not matched to a gene. The entry originates in a study of cytomegalovirus exposure and HLA in healthy donors. General study results and limits: TCR beta V- and J-gene trimming, according to a later analysis, was linked to a missense DCLRE1C variant. Published work reported that the classifier diagnosed cytomegalovirus status with high specificity and sensitivity.

The chain combines TRBV4-1 with TRBJ2-7; 7 positions match TRBD2. This receptor was obtained from a woman between 35 and 50 years old in good health and CMV-seronegative. Sequenced material: PBMCs. The chain's CDR3 is CASSQITSVGYEQYF. The DNA of the CDR3 is TGCGCCAGCAGCCAAATAACTAGCGTCGGCTACGAGCAGTACTTC.